This TCR beta chain was sequenced for a study of T-cell reconstitution after alpha-beta-depleted transplantation in children. Study-level findings and limits: After one year, T-cell counts and TCRbeta diversity mostly came from new T cells. Surviving thymic progenitors and recipient T cells were the source of high TCRbeta diversity at day 60 in some patients. Several hundred expanded graft clones reportedly supplied alpha-beta T cells about two months after transplant.

Only a few counts were recorded for this clonotype. Its antigen is as yet unknown. TCRbeta library preparation incorporated unique molecular identifiers. TCRdb independently ran MiXCR on the PCR reads; one entry per CDR3 protein. The top ten clones hold around 2.2% of a sample with 500,000 to 750,000 distinct CDR3 sequences, 10% to 15% of them seen once. The germline CDR1 and CDR2 sequences are MNHEY and SMNVEV (reference sequence). The V gene lost 5 bases and the J gene lost 3 bases, with 20 bases spanning the gap. The CDR3 contains 16 residues. This sequence joins TRBV27 and TRBJ2-7, with TRBD2 as a possible D gene (5 bases). The sample consisted of PBMCs, mostly from graft donor cells, taken 360 days after TCRalphabeta/CD19-depleted stem cell transplant. The clonotype originates from a male patient between 10 and 17 years old who had a stem cell transplant for acute myeloid leukemia, so the T cells may come from the graft donor. CDR3 DNA: TGTGCCAGCAGTCCCCTTCCGGGAAGGATTTTCTACGAGCAGTACTTC. As protein: CASSPLPGRIFYEQYF.